These T cell receptor beta chains were read from a single sample in a study of T-cell reconstitution after alpha-beta-depleted transplantation in children. TCRdb itself ran the PCR reads through MiXCR, one entry per CDR3 protein. This sample yields 440,000 or so distinct CDR3 sequences, of which roughly 11% are seen a single time; 4.5% to 6.5% belongs to the top ten. The source was PBMCs from the stem cell graft donor, collected from the stem cell graft. The source is a human donor who donated a stem cell graft to a child with acute myeloid leukemia. The CDR3 runs from the conserved cysteine through the conserved F or W.

TRBJ2-7 TRBV7-2 CASSLGDGYEQYF
TRBJ2-5 TRBV5-1 CASSITGTGMETQYF
TRBJ1-1 TRBV29-1 CSVILQGRRTEAFF
TRBJ1-6 TRBV12-3/TRBV12-4 CASSLVNSPLHF
TRBJ2-5 TRBV2 CASTLTGNQETQYF
TRBJ2-6 TRBV7-2 CASSLVRATGANVLTF
TRBJ1-3 TRBV9 CASSVEEIPGGNTIYF
TRBJ1-5 TRBV7-9 CASSLDFSNQPQHF
TRBJ2-5 TRBV25-1 CASSELRGRTQYF
TRBJ2-5 TRBV6-5 CASSSGRFQETQYF
TRBJ2-7 TRBV12-3/TRBV12-4 CASSLAGGRNEQYF
TRBJ2-7 TRBV20-1 CSARETTGPREQYF
TRBJ1-2 TRBV15 CATSRAVRANYGYTF
TRBJ2-3 TRBV5-5 CASSFLDRGNTDTQYF
TRBJ2-1 TRBV7-2 CASSPDGDAWEQFF
TRBJ1-2 TRBV5-1 CASSLEIGYGYTF
TRBJ2-1 TRBV11-2 CASSLSRGIGQFF
TRBJ2-2 TRBV5-1 CASSPRQLTGELFF
TRBJ1-1 TRBV7-9 CASSFQTQGAEAFF
TRBJ2-5 TRBV20-1 CSAPDRKETQYF
TRBJ2-1 TRBV10-3 CAIRQGANNEQFF
TRBJ1-1 TRBV7-3 CASSPNAVGTEAFF
TRBJ2-3 TRBV7-2 CASRTRGSGTDTQYF
TRBJ2-6 TRBV20-1 CSALPTGGSGANVLTF
TRBJ2-7 TRBV6-2/TRBV6-3 CASSGQTYEQYF
TRBJ2-1 TRBV19 CASSRLAGNGEQFF
TRBJ2-3 TRBV12-5 CASGPGTDQDTQYF
TRBJ2-3 TRBV10-3 CAISEAVAGNTDTQYF
TRBJ2-7 TRBV20-1 CSASPQGRPPYEQYF
TRBJ1-1 TRBV5-1 CASSLVGETEAFF
TRBJ2-3 TRBV30 CAWSFRDRATDTQYF
TRBJ2-3 TRBV2 CAITGSQNGDTQYF
TRBJ2-3 TRBV9 CASSVAAFTDTQYF
TRBJ2-1 TRBV15 CATRESGRSYNEQFF
TRBJ2-6 TRBV20-1 CSARSGANVLTF
TRBJ2-3 TRBV24-1 CATSDFGSGSDTQYF
TRBJ2-7 TRBV29-1 CSVTGTSGTYEQYF
TRBJ1-3 TRBV14 CASSPVIGNTIYF
TRBJ2-3 TRBV20-1 CSARSLERVTDTQYF
TRBJ2-5 TRBV20-1 CSASLGGTLYQETQYF
TRBJ1-2 TRBV20-1 CSASHPRELGGYTF
TRBJ2-1 TRBV18 CASSPLGTGYNEQFF
TRBJ2-5 TRBV10-3 CAISPTAPGETQYF
TRBJ1-6 TRBV20-1 CSARPTSRSYNSPLHF
TRBJ1-2 TRBV6-4 CASSAIRGPSGYTF
TRBJ1-1 TRBV6-5 CASSYLTAGGTNTEAFF
TRBJ2-5 TRBV7-9 CASSPTVQVTQYF
TRBJ2-3 TRBV7-7 CASSPGRVSTDTQYF
TRBJ2-2 TRBV6-2/TRBV6-3 CASSYEVITGELFF
TRBJ1-6 TRBV10-3 CAISESPSSYNSPLHF
TRBJ1-4 TRBV6-5 CASSYRTLQREKLFF
TRBJ2-1 TRBV5-1 CASSPSGGGYNEQFF
TRBJ2-5 TRBV10-3 CAISPGMNQETQYF
TRBJ2-5 TRBV27 CASKKTGLTPQETQYF